This record covers a single T cell receptor (beta chain). This clonotype was observed a few times. Its antigen is still unknown. Base qualities are not at hand, and no much larger clone is one base apart. Library preparation was by 5' RACE. The sequencer listed for this sample is Illumina HiSeq 2500. The second PCR ran for roughly 7 to 12 cycles and used a J-beta primer mix along with a sample-barcoded 5' primer. Each TCR beta cDNA molecule received a unique molecular identifier from a template-switch 5' adaptor carrying 12 random nucleotides. Each sample yielded at least 3 million CDR3-containing paired-end reads. First-strand cDNA was synthesized from all RNA with the Mint cDNA synthesis kit, primed by a TRBC-specific oligonucleotide. Following uracil-DNA glycosylase treatment, a first 18-cycle PCR with universal primers M1SS and BC2_uni_R was performed on all cDNA. In the source study's methods: Normalization of each sample was performed by random selection of 1 million high-quality reads, each carrying a distinct molecular identifier. Instead of being binned into consensus sequences, reads with shared molecular identifiers were discarded. CDR3 identification, clonotype clustering and error correction used MiTCR with a Q25 quality threshold and the strictest error-elimination algorithm. Lower-bound total TCR beta diversity was estimated with a nonparametric unseen species model using Euler transformation. In TCRdb, the public reads were trimmed at Q25 with fastp and aligned with MiXCR, with productive beta chains retained. Records with the same CDR3 protein are collapsed into one entry carrying the most frequent genes and DNA. The V and J calls reflect TCRdb's pipeline rather than the authors' work. Across this sample there are hundreds of thousands of distinct CDR3 sequences, with 25% to 35% seen only once. Of the sample, roughly 17% is held by the ten largest clones.

The data stem from a study of blood T cells in healthy people across ages (dated by TCRdb to the mid-2010s). Context from the whole study: In model experiments, template switching captured roughly one uniquely barcoded TCR beta cDNA molecule for every two T cells. Age-related changes in TCR beta repertoire diversity were measured in the study by deep sequencing normalized with unique cDNA molecular identifiers. The donors were divided into four age groups: young (average approximately 17 years), middle-aged (about 39), aged (approximately 62) and long-lived (82). Donors of different ages were randomly distributed across sequencing lanes to avoid experimental bias. Using the same blood draw, the study looked at two additional independent replicas of 1 million unique cDNA reads for two donors, one aged 18 to 30 and the other aged 80 or older.

The junction shows trimming of 7 bases on V and 5 bases on J, plus 11 bases between the germline ends. The CDR3 starts with the cysteine, ends with the phenylalanine, and has 13 residues. Only the CDR3 region is kept as DNA, spanning 39 bases read in frame from base 1. The germline V gene encodes CDR1 MNHNY and CDR2 SVGAGI (reference sequence). Here is what the overall study found, with its caveats: Total diversity estimates from one million sequenced T cells were considered lower bounds and underestimates. Observed TCR beta diversity correlated strongly with the percentage of naive T cells measured by flow cytometry. The long-lived group showed more naive CD4+ T cells, fewer expanded clones and increased TCR diversity than the aged group, suggesting age selection. Observed TCR beta diversity per million T cells fell roughly linearly with age, and a significant reduction was already apparent by age approximately 40. Because donor CMV infection status was unknown, age-related changes in expanded clonotypes were potentially confounded. Because profiling used bulk unsorted PBMCs, naive and antigen-experienced compartments could not be compared conclusively.

Systemically healthy Caucasian individuals from Russia, 35 to 40 in total and aged roughly 6 to 100 years, were included as donors. Each donor gave ten milliliters of peripheral blood, drawn into EDTA-treated Vacutainer tubes. Ficoll-Paque density-gradient centrifugation was used to isolate PBMCs, with at least 7 million per sample. Trizol reagent was used to extract total RNA from PBMCs, with at least 6 micrograms per sample. Naive CD45RAhigh/CD27high T cell percentages were measured by flow cytometry on a PBMC aliquot from every donor. The sequenced sample consisted of blood. The chain joins TRBV6-6 to TRBJ2-2; possibly the D gene is TRBD1, per 5 matching bases. This TCR was recovered from a woman over 75 in good health. Read as DNA, the sequence is TGTGCCAGCACCAGGGTCTCGACCGGGGAGCTGTTTTTT. Its translation is CASTRVSTGELFF.